Sequencing of this T cell receptor (beta chain) was carried out in a study of T cells in Graves' hyperthyroidism and ophthalmopathy. Study information: Peripheral blood was secured at the point of initial diagnosis, before any treatment.

The V and J ends lost 6 bases and 4 bases respectively, with 18 bases between them. Germline V gives CDR1 SQVTM, CDR2 ANQGSEA. This CDR3 has 15 residues. RNA transcripts provided the source from which TCR beta CDR3 regions were amplified. A set of HTBI primers served as the primers for a first-round RT-PCR of the TCR CDR3. TCRdb reanalysed the multiplex PCR reads using MiXCR and keeps one entry per CDR3 protein. Among about 300,000 distinct CDR3 sequences, around 19% were seen once, and the ten largest hold less than 45%. A NOSPECS grade of at least 4, a Clinical Activity Score of at least 3 and duration under 3 months were recorded in ophthalmopathy patients. Study-wide findings and caveats: Most expanded thyroid clonotypes above 0.001 also appeared in blood.

This clonotype was detected a few times. As yet, its antigen is unknown. Sequenced input: blood. The TCR sequence derives from a man in his fifties with Graves' ophthalmopathy. The rearrangement links TRBV29-1 to TRBJ2-2; tentatively, D is TRBD2 (5 bases). In DNA, the CDR3 is TGCAGCGTCCTCGTCCGAGGAAGCGGCACCGGGGAGCTGTTTTTT. It codes for CSVLVRGSGTGELFF.